This entry is about one TCR beta chain. Germline V gene data show CDR1 as SGHNT and CDR2 as YENEEA. Trimming left V 1 base short and J 0 bases short, with 6 bases between. The CDR3 has 15 amino acids. Study processing details: By means of reference gene primer amplification, nucleated cell counts were estimated. The protocol was immunoSEQ multiplex PCR, while the TCRdb copy is restricted to in-frame clones and leaves out a portion. V and J calls and clone size follow that table, whereas D and trimming were derived from the DNA. The data show about 220,000 clones, around 84% seen once. These data belong to a study of blood T cell repertoires in COVID-19. On the study more broadly: The United States, Italy and Spain supplied acute and convalescent COVID-19 samples. Sample material is recorded as cDNA or gDNA derived from T cells, B-cell-depleted T cells, or PBMCs.

Sequencing was performed on peripheral blood. The source of this sequence is a man aged 50-59 years who had recovered from COVID-19. V and J are TRBV11-3 and TRBJ2-2; no clear D gene. The CDR3 reads CASSLGTANTGELFF. CDR3 sequence (DNA): TGTGCCAGCAGCTTAGGCACAGCGAACACCGGGGAGCTGTTTTTT.